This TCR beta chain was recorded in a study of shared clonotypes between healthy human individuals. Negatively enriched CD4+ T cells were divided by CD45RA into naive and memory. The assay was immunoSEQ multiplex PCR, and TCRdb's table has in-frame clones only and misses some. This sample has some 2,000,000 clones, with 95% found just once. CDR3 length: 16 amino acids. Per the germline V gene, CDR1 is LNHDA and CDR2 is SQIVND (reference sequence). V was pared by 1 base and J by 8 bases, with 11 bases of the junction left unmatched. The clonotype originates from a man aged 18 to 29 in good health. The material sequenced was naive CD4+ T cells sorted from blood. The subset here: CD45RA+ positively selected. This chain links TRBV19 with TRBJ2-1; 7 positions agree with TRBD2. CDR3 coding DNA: TGTGCCAGTAGTATAGTTCGGCGGGAGAGTGTTGATGAGCAGTTCTTC. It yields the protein CASSIVRRESVDEQFF.